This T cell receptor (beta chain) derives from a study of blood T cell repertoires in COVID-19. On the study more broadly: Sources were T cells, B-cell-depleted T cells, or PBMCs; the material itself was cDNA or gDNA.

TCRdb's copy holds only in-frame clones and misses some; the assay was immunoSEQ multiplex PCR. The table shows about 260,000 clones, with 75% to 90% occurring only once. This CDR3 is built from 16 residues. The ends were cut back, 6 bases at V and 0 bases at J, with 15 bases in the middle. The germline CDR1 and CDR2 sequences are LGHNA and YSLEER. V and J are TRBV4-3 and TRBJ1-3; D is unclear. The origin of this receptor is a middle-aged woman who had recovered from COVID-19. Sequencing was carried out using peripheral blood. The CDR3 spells CASSLTTQNSGNTIYF. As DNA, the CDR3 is TGCGCCAGCAGTCTTACTACTCAGAACTCTGGAAACACCATATATTTT.